A single sample gave rise to the 17 T cell receptor beta chains below, sequenced in a study of blood T cell repertoires in COVID-19. Profiled with immunoSEQ multiplex PCR; TCRdb holds only in-frame clones, not every one. This table holds about 210,000 clones, 85% found once. The sequenced sample was peripheral blood. These receptors all come from a woman in her 70s with COVID-19, enrolled during active disease.

On this clone: Other nucleotide sequences from this sample produce the same CDR3. The chain couples TRBV9 to TRBJ1-2; 7 bases are a match to TRBD1. This CDR3 is built from 13 residues. CDR1 SGDLS and CDR2 YYNGEE come from the germline V gene. V lost 2 bases to trimming and J lost 2 bases; unmatched junction nucleotides: 0. CDR3 nucleotide sequence: TGTGCCAGCAGCGTGGACAGGAACTATGGCTACACCTTC. Protein product: CASSVDRNYGYTF.

V is TRBV9 and J is TRBJ2-3; 7 bases map to TRBD1. This CDR3 has 15 residues. Trimming removed 4 bases from V and 3 bases from J; junction bases left unmatched: 8. Germline CDR1 and CDR2: SGDLS and YYNGEE. CDR3 DNA: TGTGCCAGCAGCTTCAGACAGGGAGAGACAGATACGCAGTATTTT. This encodes CASSFRQGETDTQYF.

The rearrangement joins TRBV5-5 to TRBJ1-2, with 8 bases lining up with TRBD1. The CDR3 spans 15 residues. From germline, CDR1 is SGHKS and CDR2 YYEKEE (reference sequence). V was pared by 6 bases and J by 4 bases, with 11 bases of the junction left unmatched. The CDR3 region has the DNA TGTGCCAGCACCTTCCAGACAGGGGCGTTCTATGGCTACACCTTC. Protein sequence: CASTFQTGAFYGYTF.

Only one count was recorded for this clone. The chain links TRBV5-6 to TRBJ1-1; no firm D call. Germline CDR1 SGHDT, CDR2 YYEEEE. The CDR3 runs 12 residues. The germline V and J ends were trimmed by 2 bases and 1 base, with 3 bases remaining between them. The CDR3 bases are TGTGCCAGCAGCTTCCAGAACACTGAAGCTTTCTTT. It yields the protein CASSFQNTEAFF.

Comments on this clone: One end of the junction is discordant with germline, which a read error may explain. This rearrangement joins TRBV7-7 to TRBJ2-1; 10 bases agree with TRBD2. CDR3 length: 18 residues. CDR1 SSHAT and CDR2 FNYEAQ come from the germline V gene (reference sequence). The CDR3 DNA follows: TGTGCTAGCAGCTCCAGAACAGCTAGCGGGAGTGGTAAAGATGAGCAGTTCTTC. Amino acid sequence: CASSSRTASGSGKDEQFF.

The V call is TRBV18, the J call TRBJ2-7; the D gene is possibly TRBD2 (6 bases). Trimming stripped 1 base from V and 3 bases from J, with 19 bases between. The CDR3 is 17 residues long. The germline gives CDR1 KGHSH, CDR2 LQKENI. CDR3 bases: TGTGCCAGCTCACCACAGGGTCCGGGAGCCGGGCACTACGAGCAGTACTTC. It translates to CASSPQGPGAGHYEQYF.

V and J are TRBV5-1 and TRBJ1-3; a possible D gene is TRBD1 (6 bases). The germline V gene encodes CDR1 SGHRS and CDR2 YFSETQ. V gave up 4 bases and J gave up 0 bases, with 14 bases separating them. This CDR3 is built from 16 residues. The CDR3 sequence: CASSPLTGHSGNTIYF. CDR3 coding DNA: TGCGCCAGCAGCCCCCTTACGGGACACTCTGGAAACACCATATATTTT.

The chain couples TRBV18 to TRBJ2-1; D is undetermined. The V and J ends lost 3 bases and 0 bases respectively, with 15 bases between them. Germline V gives CDR1 KGHSH, CDR2 LQKENI. The CDR3 sequence is 17 residues long. The CDR3 bases are TGTGCCAGCTCACCCCTCCTAGGCCTGAGCTCCTACAATGAGCAGTTCTTC. Encoded protein: CASSPLLGLSSYNEQFF.

The chain couples TRBV6-5 to TRBJ1-5, with TRBD1 matching 9 bases. With V trimmed by 0 bases and J by 6 bases, 3 bases remained unmatched. The germline CDR1 and CDR2 sequences are MNHEY and SVGAGI. This CDR3 is 15 amino acids long. CDR3 sequence (DNA): TGTGCCAGCAGTTACTCCGGACAGGGGCTTCAGCCCCAGCATTTT. Translating it yields CASSYSGQGLQPQHF.

The chain has TRBV7-2 and TRBJ2-7, with D tentatively TRBD1 (6 bases). Trimming cost V 5 bases and J 1 base, with 15 bases left between them. Germline V gene lookup returns CDR1 SGHTA and CDR2 FQGNSA. The CDR3 loop spans 15 amino acids. The CDR3 loop is CASSPTLDRSYEQYF. For the CDR3, the DNA is TGTGCCAGCAGCCCGACCTTGGACAGATCCTACGAGCAGTACTTC. Drawing the rest from reference TRBV7-2 and TRBJ2-7, the complete variable domain is GAGVSQSPSNKVTEKGKDVELRCDPISGHTALYWYRQSLGQGLEFLIYFQGNSAPDKSGLPSDRFSAERTGGSVSTLTIQRTQQEDSAVYLCASSPTLDRSYEQYFGPGTRLTVT.

This clone has a handful of counts. The chain links TRBV6-4 to TRBJ2-3, with D unclear. The CDR3 has 15 amino acids. The germline gives CDR1 MRHNA, CDR2 SNTAGT. The V end was cut by 4 bases, the J end by 2 bases, with 13 bases between. The CDR3 DNA sequence: TGTGCCAGCAGTGCGACACTCCTCCCCACAGATACGCAGTATTTT. Translating gives CASSATLLPTDTQYF.

In its sample, this clone was seen once. This chain connects TRBV6-5 to TRBJ1-6, with TRBD1 matching 9 bases. Germline loops: CDR1 MNHEY, CDR2 SVGAGI. This CDR3 region has 15 residues. J gave up 10 bases and V 4 bases, and 8 bases lay outside the gene matches. CDR3 bases: TGTGCCAGCAGTTCTCCGGACAGGGGCAGATCACCCCTCCACTTT. Translating gives CASSSPDRGRSPLHF.

V is TRBV7-9 and J is TRBJ1-2; 8 bases match TRBD1. The CDR3 sequence is 16 residues long. The V gene's germline CDR1 is SEHNR and CDR2 FQNEAQ (reference sequence). V lost 5 bases and J lost 6; bases outside the gene matches: 14. In DNA form, the CDR3 reads TGTGCCAGCAGCGGACAGGGTTTAGTCAGTTTGAATGGCTACACCTTC. Translated, it gives CASSGQGLVSLNGYTF. The full variable domain, its missing parts supplied by reference TRBV7-9 and TRBJ1-2, is DTGVSQNPRHKITKRGQNVTFRCDPISEHNRLYWYRQTLGQGPEFLTYFQNEAQLEKSRLLSDRFSAERPKGSFSTLEIQRTEQGDSAMYLCASSGQGLVSLNGYTFGSGTRLTVV.

The chain carries TRBV9 and TRBJ1-6; D gene unclear. Between the trimmed V and J ends, which lost 3 bases and 5 bases, there was a span of 12 bases. This CDR3 has 15 amino acids. Germline V gene lookup returns CDR1 SGDLS and CDR2 YYNGEE. The CDR3 DNA reads as TGTGCCAGCAGCGGTCGTGGCAGAAATAATTCACCCCTCCACTTT. Its protein product is CASSGRGRNNSPLHF.

This clone appeared a single time. CDR3 bases: TGTGCCACCAGTGACGGCGGTCAGCCCCAGCATTTT. This gives the protein CATSDGGQPQHF. This chain links TRBV24-1 with TRBJ1-5; D not certain. The length of the CDR3 is 12 residues. Germline-derived CDR1 and CDR2 are KGHDR and SFDVKD. Between the trimmed V and J ends, which lost 4 bases and 6 bases, there was a span of 6 bases.

This clone has just one count. This sequence joins TRBV5-6 and TRBJ2-3; tentatively, D is TRBD1 (6 bases). CDR1 is SGHDT and CDR2 is YYEEEE in the germline V gene. The CDR3 extends over 16 amino acids. Between the trimmed V and J ends, which lost 0 bases and 1 base, there was a span of 12 bases. The CDR3 here is CASSLGWAGGTDTQYF. Here the CDR3 DNA reads TGTGCCAGCAGCTTGGGGTGGGCAGGGGGCACAGATACGCAGTATTTT.

The chain is built from TRBV11-2 and TRBJ1-2, with a tentative D call TRBD1 (5 bases). This CDR3 has 13 residues. Between the trimmed V and J ends, which lost 3 bases and 7 bases, there was a span of 12 bases. Germline V gene lookup returns CDR1 SGHAT and CDR2 FQNNGV. The CDR3 here is CASSLGGDTGYTF. The CDR3 DNA reads as TGTGCCAGCAGCTTGGGGGGTGATACTGGCTACACCTTC. The whole variable domain, remainder taken from reference TRBV11-2 and TRBJ1-2, is EAGVAQSPRYKIIEKRQSVAFWCNPISGHATLYWYQQILGQGPKLLIQFQNNGVVDDSQLPKDRFSAERLKGVDSTLKIQPAKLEDSAVYLCASSLGGDTGYTFGSGTRLTVV.